One and the same sample provided the 3 T cell receptor beta chains below, sequenced in a study of regulatory dendritic cells for organ transplantation. Sequenced by immunoSEQ multiplex PCR; TCRdb stores in-frame clones only, minus some. The table has almost 35,000 clones, approximately 88% seen once. The sequenced sample consisted of naive CD4+ T cells from blood. Subset defined: CD45RA+ naive T cells. These TCRs come from a human donor in good health.

The chain has TRBV5-4 and TRBJ1-4; D is undetermined. The V and J ends lost 1 base and 0 bases respectively, with 7 bases between them. Looked up from germline, CDR1 is SGHNT and CDR2 is YYREEE (reference sequence). The CDR3 totals 15 residues. The CDR3 here is CASSLRPATNEKLFF. The CDR3 DNA reads as TGTGCCAGCAGCTTGAGGCCTGCAACTAATGAAAAACTGTTTTTT.

The chain combines TRBV6-5 with TRBJ1-3; no clear D gene. Germline V lookup: CDR1 MNHEY, CDR2 SVGAGI. The V gene lost 5 bases and the J gene lost 5 bases, with 13 bases spanning the gap. CDR3 length: 14 amino acids. CDR3 bases: TGTGCCAGCAGTCCCCGGGAGATTCGAAACACCATATATTTT. Protein sequence: CASSPREIRNTIYF.

In its sample, this clone was seen a few times. The chain employs TRBV19 and TRBJ2-1; 10 nucleotides align to TRBD2. Germline CDR1 reads LNHDA; CDR2 reads SQIVND (reference sequence). V shed 3 bases, J shed 8 bases, and the junction held 7 bases outside the gene matches. CDR3 length equals 15 residues. The CDR3, as DNA: TGTGCCAGTAGTATTGGGTCTAGCGGGAGAGATGAGCAGTTCTTC. It yields the protein CASSIGSSGRDEQFF.